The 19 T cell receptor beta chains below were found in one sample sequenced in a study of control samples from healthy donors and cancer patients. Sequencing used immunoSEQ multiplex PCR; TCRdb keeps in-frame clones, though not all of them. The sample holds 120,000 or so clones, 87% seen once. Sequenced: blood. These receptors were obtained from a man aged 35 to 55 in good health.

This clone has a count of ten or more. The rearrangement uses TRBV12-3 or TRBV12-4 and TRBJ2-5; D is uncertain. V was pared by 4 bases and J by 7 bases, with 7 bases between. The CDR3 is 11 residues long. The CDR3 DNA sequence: TGTGCCAGCAGTTATCTGGGGACCCAGTACTTC. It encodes CASSYLGTQYF.

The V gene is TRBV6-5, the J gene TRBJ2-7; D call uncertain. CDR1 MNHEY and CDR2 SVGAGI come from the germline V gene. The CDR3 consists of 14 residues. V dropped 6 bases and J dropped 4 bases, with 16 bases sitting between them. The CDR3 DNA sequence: TGTGCCAGCAGGCCAAGGGCCACTGGTTACGAGCAGTACTTC. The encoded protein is CASRPRATGYEQYF.

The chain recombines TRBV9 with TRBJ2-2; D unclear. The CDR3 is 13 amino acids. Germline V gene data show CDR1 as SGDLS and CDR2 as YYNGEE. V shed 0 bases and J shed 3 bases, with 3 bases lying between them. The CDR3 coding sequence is TGTGCCAGCAGCGTAGCCGACACCGGGGAGCTGTTTTTT. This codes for CASSVADTGELFF.

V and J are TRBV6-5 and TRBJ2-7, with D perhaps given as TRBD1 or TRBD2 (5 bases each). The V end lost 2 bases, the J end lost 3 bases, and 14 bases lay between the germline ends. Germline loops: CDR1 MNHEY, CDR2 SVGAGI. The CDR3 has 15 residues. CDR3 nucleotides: TGTGCCAGCAGTTACGGGGGAAATAATATCTACGAGCAGTACTTC. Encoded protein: CASSYGGNNIYEQYF.

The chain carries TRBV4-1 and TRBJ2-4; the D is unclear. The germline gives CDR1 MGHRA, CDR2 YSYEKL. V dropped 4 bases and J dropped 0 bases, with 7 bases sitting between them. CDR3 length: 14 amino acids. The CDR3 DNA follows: TGCGCCAGCAGCCTGATCCTAGCCAAAAACATTCAGTACTTC. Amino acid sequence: CASSLILAKNIQYF.

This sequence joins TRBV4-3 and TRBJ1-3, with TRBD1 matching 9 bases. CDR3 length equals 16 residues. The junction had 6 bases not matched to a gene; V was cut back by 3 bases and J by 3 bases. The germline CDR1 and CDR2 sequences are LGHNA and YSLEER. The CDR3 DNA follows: TGCGCCAGCAGCCAGACGACAGGGGGGTATGGAAACACCATATATTTT. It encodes CASSQTTGGYGNTIYF.

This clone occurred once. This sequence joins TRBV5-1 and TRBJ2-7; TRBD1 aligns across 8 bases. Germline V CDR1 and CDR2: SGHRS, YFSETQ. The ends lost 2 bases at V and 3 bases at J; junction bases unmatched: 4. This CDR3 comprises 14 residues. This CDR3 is CASSFRGTGYEQYF. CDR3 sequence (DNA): TGCGCCAGCAGCTTCCGCGGGACAGGCTACGAGCAGTACTTC. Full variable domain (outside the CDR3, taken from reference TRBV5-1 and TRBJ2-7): KAGVTQTPRYLIKTRGQQVTLSCSPISGHRSVSWYQQTPGQGLQFLFEYFSETQRNKGNFPGRFSGRQFSNSRSEMNVSTLELGDSALYLCASSFRGTGYEQYFGPGTRLTVT.

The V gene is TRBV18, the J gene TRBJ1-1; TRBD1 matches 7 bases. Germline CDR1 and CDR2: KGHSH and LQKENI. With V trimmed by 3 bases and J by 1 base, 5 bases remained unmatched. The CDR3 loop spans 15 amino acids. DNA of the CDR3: TGTGCCAGCTCACCTCGGGGACAGCCGAACACTGAAGCTTTCTTT. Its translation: CASSPRGQPNTEAFF.

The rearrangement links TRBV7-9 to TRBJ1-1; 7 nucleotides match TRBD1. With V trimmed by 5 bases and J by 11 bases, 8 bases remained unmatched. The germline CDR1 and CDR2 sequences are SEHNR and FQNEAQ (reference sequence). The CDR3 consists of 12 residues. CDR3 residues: CASSGTGATAFF. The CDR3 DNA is TGTGCCAGCAGCGGCACAGGGGCAACTGCTTTCTTT.

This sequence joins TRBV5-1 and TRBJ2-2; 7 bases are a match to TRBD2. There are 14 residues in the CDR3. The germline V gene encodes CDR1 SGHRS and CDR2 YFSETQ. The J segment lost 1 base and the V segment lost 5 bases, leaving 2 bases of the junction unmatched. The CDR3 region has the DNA TGCGCCAGCAGATTAGCGGGGAACACCGGGGAGCTGTTTTTT. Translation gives CASRLAGNTGELFF.

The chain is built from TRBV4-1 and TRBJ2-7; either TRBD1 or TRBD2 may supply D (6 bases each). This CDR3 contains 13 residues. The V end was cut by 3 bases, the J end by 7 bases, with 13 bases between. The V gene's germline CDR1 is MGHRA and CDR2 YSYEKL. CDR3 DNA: TGCGCCAGCAGCCAGGGGGCGGGGCTTGAGCAGTACTTC. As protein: CASSQGAGLEQYF.

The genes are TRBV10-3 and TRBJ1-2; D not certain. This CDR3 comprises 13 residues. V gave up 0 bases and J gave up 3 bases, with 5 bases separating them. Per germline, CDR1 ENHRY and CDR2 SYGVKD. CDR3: CAISESGYYGYTF. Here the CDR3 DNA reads TGTGCCATCAGTGAGTCCGGCTACTATGGCTACACCTTC.

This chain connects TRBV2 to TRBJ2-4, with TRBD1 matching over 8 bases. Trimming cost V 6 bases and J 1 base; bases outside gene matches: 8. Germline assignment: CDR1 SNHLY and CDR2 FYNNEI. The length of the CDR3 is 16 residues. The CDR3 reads CASSRGQGRAKNIQYF. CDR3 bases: TGTGCCAGCAGCCGAGGACAGGGACGGGCCAAAAACATTCAGTACTTC.

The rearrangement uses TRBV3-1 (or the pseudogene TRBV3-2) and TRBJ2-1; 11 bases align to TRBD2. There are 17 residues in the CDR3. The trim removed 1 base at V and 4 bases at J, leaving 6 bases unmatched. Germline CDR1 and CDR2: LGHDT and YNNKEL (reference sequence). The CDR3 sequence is CASSQVLLAGAYNEQFF. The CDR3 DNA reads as TGTGCCAGCAGCCAAGTCCTACTAGCGGGGGCTTACAATGAGCAGTTCTTC.

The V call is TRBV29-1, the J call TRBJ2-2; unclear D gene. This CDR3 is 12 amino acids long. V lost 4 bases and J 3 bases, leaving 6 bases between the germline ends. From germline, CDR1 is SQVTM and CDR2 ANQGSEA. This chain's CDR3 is CSVVSYTGELFF. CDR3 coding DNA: TGCAGCGTTGTTTCCTACACCGGGGAGCTGTTTTTT.

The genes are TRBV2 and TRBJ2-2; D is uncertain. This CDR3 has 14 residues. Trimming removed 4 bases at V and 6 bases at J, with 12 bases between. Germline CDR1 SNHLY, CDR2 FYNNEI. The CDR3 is CASSGASVAGELFF. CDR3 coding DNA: TGTGCCAGCAGTGGCGCCTCAGTCGCCGGGGAGCTGTTTTTT. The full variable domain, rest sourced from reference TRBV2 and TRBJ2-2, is EPEVTQTPSHQVTQMGQEVILRCVPISNHLYFYWYRQILGQKVEFLVSFYNNEISEKSEIFDDQFSVERPDGSNFTLKIRSTKLEDSAMYFCASSGASVAGELFFGEGSRLTVL.

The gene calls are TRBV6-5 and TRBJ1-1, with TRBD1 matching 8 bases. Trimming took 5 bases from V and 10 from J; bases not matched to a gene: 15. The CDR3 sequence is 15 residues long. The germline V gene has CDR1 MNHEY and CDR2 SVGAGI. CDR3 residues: CASSIMPADREGAFF. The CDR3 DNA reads TGTGCCAGCAGTATTATGCCCGCGGACAGGGAGGGAGCTTTCTTT.

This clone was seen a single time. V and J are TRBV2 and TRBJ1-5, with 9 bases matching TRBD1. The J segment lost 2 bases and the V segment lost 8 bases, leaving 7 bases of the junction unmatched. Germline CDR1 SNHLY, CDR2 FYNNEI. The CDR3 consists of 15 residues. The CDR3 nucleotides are TGTGCCAGCGTCCGGGGGGACAGGGGCAATCAGCCCCAGCATTTT. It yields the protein CASVRGDRGNQPQHF.

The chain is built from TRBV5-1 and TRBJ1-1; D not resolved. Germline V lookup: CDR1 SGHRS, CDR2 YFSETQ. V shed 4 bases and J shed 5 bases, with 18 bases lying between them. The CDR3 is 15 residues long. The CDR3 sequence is CASSAGPRLGTEAFF. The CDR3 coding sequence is TGCGCCAGCAGCGCGGGCCCGAGATTGGGGACTGAAGCTTTCTTT.